Reported below is one T cell receptor beta chain. Its specific antigen is unknown. Qualities for individual bases were not recorded, and no much larger clone is one base off. This record comes from a study of blood T cell repertoires in COVID-19 (dated by TCRdb to 2020 to 2021). Some background on the complete study: Collaborator samples came from the United States, Italy and Spain and covered acute and convalescent phases of COVID-19. The material from the prospective study consisted of cDNA or gDNA derived from T cells, B-cell-depleted T cells, or PBMCs. Subjects who had been exposed to COVID-19, were actively infected with it, or had recovered from it provided the deeply sampled blood TCRbeta repertoires that made up the dataset. The repertoires were released in a freely available public database meant as a resource for research on the immune response to SARS-CoV-2. The samples were drawn from two sources: the first 160 participants of the ongoing ImmuneRACE study, and 1,254 subjects contributed by 6 global collaborators. A de-identified subject ID, COVID-19 status, age in years and sex were almost always included in the sample metadata. Where available, HLA class I and class II types were taken from metadata supplied by the sample provider and were not determined by assay-based typing. General study outcomes and caveats: The quantity of clinical and demographic metadata differed by source and by participant and was supplied without curation.

TCRbeta CDR3 regions were amplified from genomic DNA using the immunoSEQ Assay, a bias-controlled multiplex PCR. The study's processing was this. Nucleated cell counts per sample were estimated from amplification of reference gene primers within the assay. To quantify the absolute abundance of each unique TCRbeta CDR3 rearrangement, sequence reads were collapsed and filtered. Productive Simpson clonality was computed per sample as the square root of Simpson's diversity index over productive rearrangements. Entries here come from immuneACCESS through TCRdb and include only in-frame sequences with V and J called. Some clones fail to appear in such tables; in the studies checked, an unresolved V gene covers under half of the shortfall, and the cause of the remainder is unknown. The D gene and trimming were derived from the DNA, and the V and J assignments and clone size from that table. Recorded for this sample are about 86,000 clones; just under 85% of them occurred a single time. The ten largest account for 3.4% of the sample.

Each collaborating institution followed its own protocols to collect whole blood in K2EDTA tubes. For TCRbeta analysis, collaborators shipped samples as frozen whole blood, isolated PBMCs, or DNA extracted from either of those sample types. CDR1 and CDR2 are read off the germline V gene (reference sequence) as SEHNR and FQNEAQ. Its CDR3 holds 16 amino acids, cysteine through phenylalanine. The CDR3 DNA has 48 bases and is translated from base 1. V is trimmed back by 5 bases and J by 2 bases, and the junction contains 9 bases that no gene match accounts for. This receptor was identified in a man aged 45 to 65 with acute or convalescent COVID-19. The sample consisted of peripheral blood. The sequence links TRBV7-9 to TRBJ2-7; 10 bases in the junction line up with TRBD2. The CDR3 region reads CASSRPSGGLTYEQYF. Read as DNA, the sequence is TGTGCCAGCAGCCGACCTAGCGGGGGCCTAACCTACGAGCAGTACTTC.